These T cell receptor beta chains were read from a single sample in a study of T cell responses to AZD1222 COVID-19 vaccine. Profiling relied on immunoSEQ multiplex PCR, and the TCRdb table lists in-frame clones only, not all of them. The sample includes about 70,000 clones, 85% of them seen just once. Sequenced material: peripheral blood, taken on day 0 of AZD1222 vaccination. Receptors were obtained from an adult in good health. The CDR3 runs from the conserved cysteine through the conserved F or W. The D gene is left open where the match is weak. Clone size is given for some rows only: seen once, a few or many times, or a class if the clone is expanded.

J gene,D gene,V gene,clone size,CDR3 protein,CDR3 DNA
TRBJ2-5,-,TRBV5-1,-,CASRAGETQYF,TGCGCCAGCCGGGCGGGGGAGACCCAGTACTTC
TRBJ2-7,TRBD2,TRBV7-9,once,CASSLASGVWEQYF,TGTGCCAGCAGCTTGGCTAGCGGTGTCTGGGAGCAGTACTTC
TRBJ1-2,TRBD1,TRBV5-6,-,CASSPRDRGTNYYGYTF,TGTGCCAGCAGCCCCCGGGACAGGGGCACTAACTACTATGGCTACACCTTC
TRBJ1-2,-,TRBV5-6,-,CASSPQRAYGYTF,TGTGCCAGCAGCCCGCAGCGGGCCTATGGCTACACCTTC
TRBJ1-1,-,TRBV18,-,CASSPWQLHMNTEAFF,TGTGCCAGCTCACCATGGCAGCTCCACATGAACACTGAAGCTTTCTTT
TRBJ1-6,TRBD1,TRBV6-2/TRBV6-3,-,CASSFAGTGRPLHF,TGTGCCAGCAGTTTCGCCGGGACAGGGCGGCCCCTCCACTTT
TRBJ2-2,TRBD2,TRBV2,-,CASRGGPTGPNTGELFF,TGTGCCAGCCGGGGGGGCCCCACGGGCCCGAACACCGGGGAGCTGTTTTTT
TRBJ2-3,-,TRBV18,-,CASSPLGTDTQYF,TGTGCCAGCTCACCTTTAGGTACAGATACGCAGTATTTT
TRBJ2-5,TRBD2,TRBV5-6,-,CASSPPPRAGGFQETQYF,TGTGCCAGCAGCCCACCTCCACGAGCGGGAGGATTCCAAGAGACCCAGTACTTC
TRBJ2-6,-,TRBV6-6,once,CASSQDVSGANVLTF,TGTGCCAGCAGTCAGGATGTCTCTGGGGCCAACGTCCTGACTTTC
TRBJ1-2,TRBD1,TRBV18,few,CASSPDRGNYGYTF,TGTGCCAGCTCACCGGACAGGGGCAACTATGGCTACACCTTC
TRBJ2-1,TRBD2,TRBV14,-,CASSQLAVSYNEQFF,TGTGCCAGCAGCCAACTAGCGGTGTCCTACAATGAGCAGTTCTTC
TRBJ1-2,-,TRBV14,-,CASSHRAAGGYTF,TGTGCCAGCAGCCATCGGGCTGCGGGAGGCTACACCTTC
TRBJ2-3,TRBD2,TRBV5-5,-,CASSLGPPRVSGGTTDTQYF,TGTGCCAGCAGCTTGGGACCCCCCCGGGTTAGCGGGGGAACCACCGATACGCAGTATTTT
TRBJ1-1,-,TRBV5-8,-,CASSLVGGISEAFF,TGTGCCAGCAGCTTGGTCGGGGGTATCTCTGAAGCTTTCTTT
TRBJ1-5,-,TRBV6-1,-,CASSEVLARQPQHF,TGTGCCAGCAGTGAAGTCCTGGCGCGGCAGCCCCAGCATTTT
TRBJ2-4,TRBD1,TRBV2,-,CASSTGGSKNIQYF,TGTGCCAGCAGTACAGGGGGTAGCAAAAACATTCAGTACTTC
TRBJ1-1,-,TRBV14,few,CASSPLPGREAFF,TGTGCCAGCAGCCCCCTTCCCGGGCGTGAAGCTTTCTTT
TRBJ2-6,-,TRBV5-1,-,CASTPRVSGANVLTF,TGCGCCAGCACCCCCAGAGTCTCTGGGGCCAACGTCCTGACTTTC
TRBJ2-6,-,TRBV5-8,-,CASSLDRGGSGANVLTF,TGTGCCAGCAGCTTGGACAGGGGGGGGTCAGGGGCCAACGTCCTGACTTTC
TRBJ1-4,TRBD1,TRBV5-1,-,CASSPWTGKEKLFF,TGCGCCAGCAGCCCATGGACAGGGAAGGAAAAACTGTTTTTT
TRBJ2-5,-,TRBV28,-,CASDANMGGRETQYF,TGTGCCAGCGATGCAAATATGGGGGGCAGGGAGACCCAGTACTTC
TRBJ2-2,-,TRBV5-1,-,CASSYDQGSTGELFF,TGCGCCAGCAGCTACGACCAGGGGAGCACCGGGGAGCTGTTTTTT
TRBJ2-1,TRBD2,TRBV9,-,CASTGLAGNNEQFF,TGTGCCAGCACCGGACTAGCGGGCAACAATGAGCAGTTCTTC
TRBJ2-1,TRBD2,TRBV29-1,-,CSAQTSGSANWNEQFF,TGCAGCGCCCAGACTAGCGGGAGTGCTAATTGGAATGAGCAGTTCTTC
TRBJ1-1,TRBD1,TRBV27,-,CASSSGGAGTEAFF,TGTGCCAGCAGCTCAGGGGGCGCCGGCACTGAAGCTTTCTTT
TRBJ1-5,-,TRBV7-8,-,CASSPGGTGHQPQHF,TGTGCCAGCAGCCCTGGGGGGACGGGTCATCAGCCCCAGCATTTT
TRBJ1-4,-,TRBV19,-,CASQEGEKLFF,TGTGCCAGTCAAGAAGGGGAAAAACTGTTTTTT
TRBJ1-1,-,TRBV6-5,once,CASRTGQRNTEAFF,TGTGCCAGCAGAACTGGACAGAGGAACACTGAAGCTTTCTTT